The entry below describes one TCR beta chain. Its antigen is currently unknown. This entry belongs to a study of cytomegalovirus exposure and HLA in healthy donors. Study at large: Early on, a data release was issued that held roughly 80 million unique TCRs from HLA-typed donors.

This CDR3 spans 14 amino acids. The germline gives CDR1 MNHEY, CDR2 SMNVEV (reference sequence). V shed 6 bases and J shed 1 base, with 10 bases lying between them. Findings of the study overall: Some TCR beta chains (164 of them) were listed as cytomegalovirus-associated.

The primer mix had 60 Vbeta and 13 Jbeta primers. Profiling relied on immunoSEQ multiplex PCR, and the TCRdb table lists in-frame clones only, not all of them. The profile shows about 130,000 clones, about 79% of them singletons. The chain employs TRBV27 and TRBJ2-1; perhaps TRBD2 as D (6 bases). Sequences were obtained from PBMCs. This sequence originates from a man younger than 35 in good health and CMV-seronegative. The CDR3 region is CASRDGTSYNEQFF. The CDR3 region has the DNA TGTGCCAGCAGGGACGGGACTTCCTACAATGAGCAGTTCTTC.